This T cell receptor beta chain was captured by sequencing in a study of blood T cell repertoires in COVID-19. Looking at the study overall: Samples came from the United States, Italy and Spain, spanning acute and convalescent COVID-19.

Individuals drawn from approximately 26 US areas were about 18 to 95 years old. The CDR3 runs 15 residues. V was cut by 5 bases and J by 0 bases, with 13 bases left in between. The germline V gene has CDR1 SEHNR and CDR2 FQNEAQ (reference sequence). Study processing details: Amplification of reference gene primers provided the estimated nucleated cell counts. Profiling relied on immunoSEQ multiplex PCR, and the TCRdb table lists in-frame clones only, not all of them. V, J and clone size are those of that table, while D and trimming were read from the DNA. The data contain roughly 450,000 clones, around 91% of them singletons.

This rearrangement joins TRBV7-9 to TRBJ1-1; D is undetermined. Sequencing was carried out using PBMCs or T cells enriched from blood (not recorded which). The sequence came from a man between 18 and 29 years old who had recovered from COVID-19. The CDR3, as DNA: TGTGCCAGCAGCCGCCCCTTAACAGTGAACACTGAAGCTTTCTTT. It specifies CASSRPLTVNTEAFF.